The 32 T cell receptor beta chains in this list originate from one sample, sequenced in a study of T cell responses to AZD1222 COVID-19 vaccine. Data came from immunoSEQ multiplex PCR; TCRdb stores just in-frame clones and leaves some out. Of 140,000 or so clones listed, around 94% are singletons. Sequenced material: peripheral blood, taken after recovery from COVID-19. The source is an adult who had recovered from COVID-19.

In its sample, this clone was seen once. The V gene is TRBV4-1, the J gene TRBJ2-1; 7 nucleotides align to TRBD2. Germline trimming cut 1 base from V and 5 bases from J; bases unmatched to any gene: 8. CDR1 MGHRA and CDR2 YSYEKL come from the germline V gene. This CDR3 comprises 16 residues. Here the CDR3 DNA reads TGCGCCAGCAGCCAAGGATCGGTAGCGGGTGACAATGAGCAGTTCTTC. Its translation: CASSQGSVAGDNEQFF.

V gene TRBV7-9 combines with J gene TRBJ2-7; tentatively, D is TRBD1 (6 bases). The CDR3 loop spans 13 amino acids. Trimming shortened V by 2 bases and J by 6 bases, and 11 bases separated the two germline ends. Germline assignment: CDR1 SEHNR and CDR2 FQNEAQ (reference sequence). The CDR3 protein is CASSLQGISEQYF. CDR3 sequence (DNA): TGTGCCAGCAGCTTACAGGGGATAAGCGAGCAGTACTTC.

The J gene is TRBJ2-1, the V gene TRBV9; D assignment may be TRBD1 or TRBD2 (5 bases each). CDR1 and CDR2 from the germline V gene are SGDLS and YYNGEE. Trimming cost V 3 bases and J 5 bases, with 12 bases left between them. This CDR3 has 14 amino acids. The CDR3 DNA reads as TGTGCCAGCAGCGGGTTGGGACGGGACAATGAGCAGTTCTTC. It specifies CASSGLGRDNEQFF.

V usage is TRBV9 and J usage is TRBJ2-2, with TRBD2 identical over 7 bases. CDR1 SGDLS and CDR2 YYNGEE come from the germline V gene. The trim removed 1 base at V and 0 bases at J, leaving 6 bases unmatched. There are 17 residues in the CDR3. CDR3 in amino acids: CASSVSSGHTNTGELFF. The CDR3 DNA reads TGTGCCAGCAGCGTATCTAGCGGACACACGAACACCGGGGAGCTGTTTTTT. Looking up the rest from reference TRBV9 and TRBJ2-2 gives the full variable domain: DSGVTQTPKHLITATGQRVTLRCSPRSGDLSVYWYQQSLDQGLQFLIQYYNGEERAKGNILERFSAQQFPDLHSELNLSSLELGDSALYFCASSVSSGHTNTGELFFGEGSRLTVL.

Written as DNA, the CDR3 is TGTGCCAGCAGCTTGTGGGTCTCTGGAAACACCATATATTTT. Translation gives CASSLWVSGNTIYF. This chain connects TRBV7-2 to TRBJ1-3; no clear D. With 3 bases removed from V and 0 bases from J, the gap between germline ends came to 6 bases. This CDR3 spans 14 amino acids. Germline CDR1 and CDR2: SGHTA and FQGNSA.

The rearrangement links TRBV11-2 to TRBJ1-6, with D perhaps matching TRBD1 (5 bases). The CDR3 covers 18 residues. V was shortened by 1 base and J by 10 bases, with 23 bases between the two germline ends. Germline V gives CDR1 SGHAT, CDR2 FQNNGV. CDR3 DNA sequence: TGTGCCAGCAGCTTAGGTAGCCCCTCGCAGGGACGGAGATCACCCCTCCACTTT. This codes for CASSLGSPSQGRRSPLHF.

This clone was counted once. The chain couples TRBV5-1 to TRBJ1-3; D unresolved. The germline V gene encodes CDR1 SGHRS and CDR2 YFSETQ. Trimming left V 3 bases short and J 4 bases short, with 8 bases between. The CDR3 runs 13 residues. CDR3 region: CASSYGPGNTIYF. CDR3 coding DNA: TGCGCCAGCAGCTATGGGCCCGGAAACACCATATATTTT.

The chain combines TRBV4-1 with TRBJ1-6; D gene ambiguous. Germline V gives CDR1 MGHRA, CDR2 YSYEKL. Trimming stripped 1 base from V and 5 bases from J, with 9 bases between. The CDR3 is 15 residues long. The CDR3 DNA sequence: TGCGCCAGCAGCCAAGGGCACAGAAATAATTCACCCCTCCACTTT. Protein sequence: CASSQGHRNNSPLHF.

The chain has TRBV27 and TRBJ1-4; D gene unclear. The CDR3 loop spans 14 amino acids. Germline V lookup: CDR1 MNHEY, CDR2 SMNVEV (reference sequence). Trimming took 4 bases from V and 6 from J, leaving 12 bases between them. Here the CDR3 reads CASSSGRRDEKLFF. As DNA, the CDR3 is TGTGCCAGCAGTTCCGGCAGAAGAGATGAAAAACTGTTTTTT.

The CDR3 spells CASSLAGKDTGELFF. CDR3 DNA: TGCGCCAGCAGCTTGGCCGGGAAGGACACCGGGGAGCTGTTTTTT. The rearrangement uses TRBV5-1 and TRBJ2-2; D possibly corresponds to TRBD2 (5 bases). The CDR3 is 15 residues long. Trimming removed 0 bases at V and 3 bases at J, with 9 bases between. Germline V gene lookup returns CDR1 SGHRS and CDR2 YFSETQ. Full variable domain (missing parts from reference TRBV5-1 and TRBJ2-2): KAGVTQTPRYLIKTRGQQVTLSCSPISGHRSVSWYQQTPGQGLQFLFEYFSETQRNKGNFPGRFSGRQFSNSRSEMNVSTLELGDSALYLCASSLAGKDTGELFFGEGSRLTVL.

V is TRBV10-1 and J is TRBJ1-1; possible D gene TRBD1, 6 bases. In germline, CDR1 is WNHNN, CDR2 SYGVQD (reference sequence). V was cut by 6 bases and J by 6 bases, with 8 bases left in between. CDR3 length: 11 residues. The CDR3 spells CASSRGSEAFF. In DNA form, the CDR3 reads TGCGCCAGCAGCAGGGGTTCTGAAGCTTTCTTT.

CDR3 sequence: CATSSRADTQYF. In DNA, the CDR3 is TGTGCCACCAGCAGTCGGGCGGATACGCAGTATTTT. The gene calls are TRBV15 and TRBJ2-3, with D uncertain. Per germline, CDR1 LNHNV and CDR2 YYDKDF (reference sequence). The ends were cut back, 3 bases at V and 6 bases at J, with 7 bases in the middle. This CDR3 has 12 amino acids. The full variable domain, completed using reference TRBV15 and TRBJ2-3, is DAMVIQNPRYQVTQFGKPVTLSCSQTLNHNVMYWYQQKSSQAPKLLFHYYDKDFNNEADTPDNFQSRRPNTSFCFLDIRSPGLGDTAMYLCATSSRADTQYFGPGTRLTVL.

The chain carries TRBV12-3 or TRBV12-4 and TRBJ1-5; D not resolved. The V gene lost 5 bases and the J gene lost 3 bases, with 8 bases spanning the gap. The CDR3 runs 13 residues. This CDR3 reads CASSKDTNQPQHF. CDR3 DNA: TGTGCCAGCAGTAAAGACACCAATCAGCCCCAGCATTTT.

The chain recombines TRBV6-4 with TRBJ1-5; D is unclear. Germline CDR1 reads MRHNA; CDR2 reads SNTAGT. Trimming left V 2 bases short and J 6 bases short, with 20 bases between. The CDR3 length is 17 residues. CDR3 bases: TGTGCCAGCAGTGACAGGCGCCCGCATCGGTATCGTCAGCCCCAGCATTTT. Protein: CASSDRRPHRYRQPQHF.

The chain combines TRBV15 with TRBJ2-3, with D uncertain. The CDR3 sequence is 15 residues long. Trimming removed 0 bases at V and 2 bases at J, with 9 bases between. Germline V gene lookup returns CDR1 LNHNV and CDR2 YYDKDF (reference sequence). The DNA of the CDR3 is TGTGCCACCAGCAGAGATCGGGCCCACACAGATACGCAGTATTTT. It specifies CATSRDRAHTDTQYF.

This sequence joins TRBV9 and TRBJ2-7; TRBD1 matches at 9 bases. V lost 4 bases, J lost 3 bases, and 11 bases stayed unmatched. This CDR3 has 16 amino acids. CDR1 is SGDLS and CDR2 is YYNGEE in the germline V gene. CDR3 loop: CASSPSGQGDLYEQYF. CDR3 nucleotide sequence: TGTGCCAGCAGCCCCTCGGGACAGGGCGATCTCTACGAGCAGTACTTC.

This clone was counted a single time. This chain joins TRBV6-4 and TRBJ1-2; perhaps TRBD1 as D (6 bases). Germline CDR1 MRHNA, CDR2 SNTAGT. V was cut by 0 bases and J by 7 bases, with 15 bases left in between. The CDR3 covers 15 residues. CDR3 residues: CASSDSFVGAGGYTF. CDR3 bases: TGTGCCAGCAGTGACTCATTCGTGGGGGCCGGTGGCTACACCTTC.

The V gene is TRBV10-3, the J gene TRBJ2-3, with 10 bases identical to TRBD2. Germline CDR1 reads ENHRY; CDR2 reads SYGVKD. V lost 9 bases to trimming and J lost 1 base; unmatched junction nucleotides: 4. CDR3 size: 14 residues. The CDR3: CAISGTSGTDTQYF. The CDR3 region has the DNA TGTGCCATTTCCGGGACTAGCGGCACAGATACGCAGTATTTT.

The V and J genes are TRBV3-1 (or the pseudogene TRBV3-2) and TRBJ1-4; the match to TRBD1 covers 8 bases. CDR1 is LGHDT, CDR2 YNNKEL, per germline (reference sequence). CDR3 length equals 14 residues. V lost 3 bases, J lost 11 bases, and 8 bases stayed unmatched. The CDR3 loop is CASSQAGQGAKLFF. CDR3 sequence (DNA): TGTGCCAGCAGCCAGGCCGGACAGGGCGCCAAACTGTTTTTT.

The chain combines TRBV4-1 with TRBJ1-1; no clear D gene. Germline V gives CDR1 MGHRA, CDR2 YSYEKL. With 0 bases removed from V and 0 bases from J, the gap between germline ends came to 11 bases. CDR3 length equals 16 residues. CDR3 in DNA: TGCGCCAGCAGCCAAGAAGGGCCAGGAGTGAACACTGAAGCTTTCTTT. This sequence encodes CASSQEGPGVNTEAFF.

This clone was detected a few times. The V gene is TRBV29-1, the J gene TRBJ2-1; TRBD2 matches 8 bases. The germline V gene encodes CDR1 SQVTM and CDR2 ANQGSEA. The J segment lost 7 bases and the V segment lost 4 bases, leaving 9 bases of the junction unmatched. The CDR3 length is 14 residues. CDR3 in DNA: TGCAGCGTTGGATATAGGGCGGGAGGAAATGAGCAGTTCTTC. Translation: CSVGYRAGGNEQFF.

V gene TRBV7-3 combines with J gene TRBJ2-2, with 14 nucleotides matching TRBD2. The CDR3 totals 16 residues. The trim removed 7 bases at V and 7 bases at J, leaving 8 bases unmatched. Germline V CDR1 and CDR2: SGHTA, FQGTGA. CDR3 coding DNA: TGTGCCAGCAACCACGACGGACTAGCGGGAGGCGGGGAGCTGTTTTTT. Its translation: CASNHDGLAGGGELFF.

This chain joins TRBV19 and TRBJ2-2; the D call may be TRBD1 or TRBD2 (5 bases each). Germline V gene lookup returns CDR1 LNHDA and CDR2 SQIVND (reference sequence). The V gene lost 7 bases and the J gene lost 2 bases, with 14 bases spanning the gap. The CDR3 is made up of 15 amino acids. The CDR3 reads CASTPTGPNTGELFF. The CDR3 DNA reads TGTGCCAGTACCCCCACGGGACCTAACACCGGGGAGCTGTTTTTT. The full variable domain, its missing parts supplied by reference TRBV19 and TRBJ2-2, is DGGITQSPKYLFRKEGQNVTLSCEQNLNHDAMYWYRQDPGQGLRLIYYSQIVNDFQKGDIAEGYSVSREKKESFPLTVTSAQKNPTAFYLCASTPTGPNTGELFFGEGSRLTVL.

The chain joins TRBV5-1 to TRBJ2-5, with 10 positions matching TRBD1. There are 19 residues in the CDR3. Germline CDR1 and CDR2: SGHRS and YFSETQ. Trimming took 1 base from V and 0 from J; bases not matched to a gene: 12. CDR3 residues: CASSLRPGQGLPYQETQYF. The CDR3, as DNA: TGCGCCAGCAGCTTGAGGCCGGGACAGGGGCTGCCATACCAAGAGACCCAGTACTTC.

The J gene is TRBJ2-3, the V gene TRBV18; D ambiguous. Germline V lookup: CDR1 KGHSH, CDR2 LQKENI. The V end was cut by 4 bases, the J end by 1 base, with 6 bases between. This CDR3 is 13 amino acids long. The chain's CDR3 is CASSQPGTDTQYF. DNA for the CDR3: TGTGCCAGCTCACAGCCAGGCACAGATACGCAGTATTTT.

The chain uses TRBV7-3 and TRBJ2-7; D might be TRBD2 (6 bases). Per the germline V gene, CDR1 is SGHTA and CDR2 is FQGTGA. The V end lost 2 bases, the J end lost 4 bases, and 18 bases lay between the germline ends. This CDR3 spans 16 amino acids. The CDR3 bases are TGTGCCAGCAGCTTAGAAGGGGACTCCGACGGGTACGAGCAGTACTTC. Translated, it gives CASSLEGDSDGYEQYF.

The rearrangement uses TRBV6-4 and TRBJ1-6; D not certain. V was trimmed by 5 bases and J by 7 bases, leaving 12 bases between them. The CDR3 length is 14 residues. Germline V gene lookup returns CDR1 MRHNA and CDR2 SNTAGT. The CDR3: CASSPEGSNSPLHF. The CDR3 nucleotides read TGTGCCAGCAGTCCCGAGGGTTCGAATTCACCCCTCCACTTT.

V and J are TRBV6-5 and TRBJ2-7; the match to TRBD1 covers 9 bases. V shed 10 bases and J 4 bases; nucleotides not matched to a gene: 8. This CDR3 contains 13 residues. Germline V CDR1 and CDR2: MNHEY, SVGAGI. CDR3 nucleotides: TGTGCCACCACAGGGGGCCAATCTTACGAGCAGTACTTC. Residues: CATTGGQSYEQYF.

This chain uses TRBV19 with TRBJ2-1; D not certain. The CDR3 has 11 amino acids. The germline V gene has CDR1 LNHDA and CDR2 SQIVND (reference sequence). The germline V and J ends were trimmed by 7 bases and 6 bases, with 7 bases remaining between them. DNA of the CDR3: TGTGCCAGTACAAGTACCAATGAGCAGTTCTTC. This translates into CASTSTNEQFF.

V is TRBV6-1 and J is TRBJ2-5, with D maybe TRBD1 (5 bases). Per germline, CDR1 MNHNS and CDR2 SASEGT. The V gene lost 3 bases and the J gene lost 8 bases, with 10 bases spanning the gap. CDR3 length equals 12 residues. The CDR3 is CASSDRVGTQYF. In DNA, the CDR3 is TGTGCCAGCAGTGACAGGGTTGGAACCCAGTACTTC.

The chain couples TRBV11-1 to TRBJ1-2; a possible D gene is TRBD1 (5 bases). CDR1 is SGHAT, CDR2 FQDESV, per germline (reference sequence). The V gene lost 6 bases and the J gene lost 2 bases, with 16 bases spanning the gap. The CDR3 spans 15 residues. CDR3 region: CASSNRQTRNYGYTF. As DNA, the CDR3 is TGTGCCAGCAGTAACCGACAGACTAGGAACTATGGCTACACCTTC.

The CDR3 loop is CASSVEPSGIEQYF. The CDR3 DNA reads as TGTGCCAGCAGCGTAGAGCCTAGCGGGATTGAGCAGTACTTC. V gene TRBV9 combines with J gene TRBJ2-7; 9 bases match TRBD2. This CDR3 is 14 amino acids long. Germline trimming cut 0 bases from V and 7 bases from J; bases unmatched to any gene: 5. Germline CDR1 and CDR2: SGDLS and YYNGEE.